The clone carrying this T cell receptor (beta chain) came up a few times. The data derive from a study of blood T cell repertoires in COVID-19. Assay: immunoSEQ multiplex PCR; the TCRdb copy retains only in-frame clones and omits some. This sample has approximately 170,000 clones, with less than 85% found just once. J gave up 4 bases and V 8 bases, and 7 bases lay outside the gene matches. The germline CDR1 and CDR2 sequences are MNHEY and SVGAGI. CDR3 size: 13 residues. Across roughly 25 US areas, participants ranged in age from 18 to 89 years. The TCR comes from a young woman who had recovered from COVID-19. The chain carries TRBV6-5 and TRBJ2-7; TRBD2 agrees at 8 bases. Input material: PBMCs or T cells enriched from blood (not recorded which). As DNA, the CDR3 is TGTGCCAGCTCTATAGCGGGAAAATACGAGCAGTACTTC. It translates to CASSIAGKYEQYF.